This TCR beta chain was identified in a study of post-analysis software for immune sequencing data. Looking at the study overall: The disease courses spanned relapsing-remitting, secondary progressive and progressive-relapsing forms of multiple sclerosis. Findings and caveats of the study: Samples sharing a preparation batch grouped tightly together when assessed by F measure. Included in a set of a few TRBV segments more frequent in patients than controls were TRBV5-6, TRBV5-1 and TRBV20-1.

Researchers reported that TCR beta cDNA libraries carried unique molecular identifiers. TCRdb ran MiXCR on the PCR reads and lists one entry per CDR3 protein. The sample includes around 200,000 distinct CDR3 sequences, around 29% of them seen just once. A remark on this clonotype: What it binds is unknown.

V was trimmed by 5 bases and J by 6 bases, leaving 20 bases between them. The CDR3 runs 16 residues. CDR1 and CDR2 (germline): MRHNA, SNTAGT. This chain connects TRBV6-4 to TRBJ1-5; D might be TRBD1 (5 bases). Source material: blood. The TCR originated in a girl aged 2-17 years with multiple sclerosis. The CDR3 DNA reads TGTGCCAGCAGTCTACCATCCGGTGGCAGGGTTCAGCCCCAGCATTTT. This codes for CASSLPSGGRVQPQHF.